This is a list of T cell receptor beta chains from one sample in a study of T cells after yellow fever vaccination. A single record per CDR3 protein comes from TCRdb applying MiXCR to the 5' RACE reads. The table has some 350,000 distinct CDR3 sequences, over 4% seen once. Sample: PBMCs, taken 5 days after the yellow fever booster vaccination. The receptors stem from a man in his late teens or twenties who received the YFV17D yellow fever vaccine. Both conserved end residues are part of each CDR3. Each record gives: CDR3 DNA, CDR3 protein, J gene, V gene, D gene, clone size. A D gene is named only where the DNA matches it firmly. Rows give clone size only sometimes, using once, few, many, or a class for an expanded clone.

CDR3nt: TGCAGCGTTGGACGGGACAGGACCGCCTACGAGCAGTACTTC
CDR3aa: CSVGRDRTAYEQYF
j_gene: TRBJ2-7
v_gene: TRBV29-1
d_gene: TRBD1
abundance: few

CDR3nt: TGTGCCAGCAGGGACTGGGGGGAGACCCAGTACTTC
CDR3aa: CASRDWGETQYF
j_gene: TRBJ2-5
v_gene: TRBV12-3/TRBV12-4
d_gene: -
abundance: -

CDR3nt: TGTGCCAGCAGCCAAGAAGGTCGGAACACCGGGGAGCTGTTTTTT
CDR3aa: CASSQEGRNTGELFF
j_gene: TRBJ2-2
v_gene: TRBV3-1
d_gene: -
abundance: -

CDR3nt: TGCAGCGTTGAAGACCCCGGACAGGGGACAGATACGCAGTATTTT
CDR3aa: CSVEDPGQGTDTQYF
j_gene: TRBJ2-3
v_gene: TRBV29-1
d_gene: TRBD1
abundance: many

CDR3nt: TGCGCCAGCAGCCAAGGGACAGCCTCTGAGGTTTATGGCTACACCTTC
CDR3aa: CASSQGTASEVYGYTF
j_gene: TRBJ1-2
v_gene: TRBV4-3
d_gene: -
abundance: many

CDR3nt: TGTGCCAGCAGCCCAGACTGGAACACAGATACGCAGTATTTT
CDR3aa: CASSPDWNTDTQYF
j_gene: TRBJ2-3
v_gene: TRBV5-5
d_gene: -
abundance: -

CDR3nt: TGTGCCACCTCACAGAGGGGGGGGAACACCGGGGAGCTGTTTTTT
CDR3aa: CATSQRGGNTGELFF
j_gene: TRBJ2-2
v_gene: TRBV2
d_gene: -
abundance: -

CDR3nt: TGTGCCAGCAGTTACGCCTGGACAGATGCCTACGAGCAGTACTTC
CDR3aa: CASSYAWTDAYEQYF
j_gene: TRBJ2-7
v_gene: TRBV6-5
d_gene: -
abundance: many

CDR3nt: TGTGCCAGTAAGGGGCCCGGGGAGCCCCAGCATTTT
CDR3aa: CASKGPGEPQHF
j_gene: TRBJ1-5
v_gene: TRBV19
d_gene: -
abundance: few

CDR3nt: TGCAGTGCTACTAAAATGATTAGCGGGGGCACTCAAGAGACCCAGTACTTC
CDR3aa: CSATKMISGGTQETQYF
j_gene: TRBJ2-5
v_gene: TRBV20-1
d_gene: TRBD2
abundance: many

CDR3nt: TGTGCCAGCAGTCCGCATAGAGGGGGCGTTGATGAGACCCAGTACTTC
CDR3aa: CASSPHRGGVDETQYF
j_gene: TRBJ2-5
v_gene: TRBV28
d_gene: TRBD1
abundance: many

CDR3nt: TGCGCCAGCAGCTTGGAGGGGGTACAAGTAATCCAGTACTTC
CDR3aa: CASSLEGVQVIQYF
j_gene: TRBJ2-5
v_gene: TRBV5-1
d_gene: -
abundance: many

CDR3nt: TGTGCCAGCAGTCCCGGGACAGTTAATGAAAAACTGTTTTTT
CDR3aa: CASSPGTVNEKLFF
j_gene: TRBJ1-4
v_gene: TRBV7-2
d_gene: TRBD1
abundance: -

CDR3nt: TGTGCCAGCAGCTTACAGGGGACCTCTCGCACAGATACGCAGTATTTT
CDR3aa: CASSLQGTSRTDTQYF
j_gene: TRBJ2-3
v_gene: TRBV11-3
d_gene: -
abundance: -

CDR3nt: TGCGCCAGCAGCCAAGACGGACTCGGTGGGGGCTACACCTTC
CDR3aa: CASSQDGLGGGYTF
j_gene: TRBJ1-2
v_gene: TRBV4-3
d_gene: -
abundance: -

CDR3nt: TGCAGCGTTGTTCCCCCGGGACAACAAGAGTCCCAGTACTTC
CDR3aa: CSVVPPGQQESQYF
j_gene: TRBJ2-5
v_gene: TRBV29-1
d_gene: -
abundance: -

CDR3nt: TGCAGCGGCCGGACAGGGAACACCGGGGAGCTGTTTTTT
CDR3aa: CSGRTGNTGELFF
j_gene: TRBJ2-2
v_gene: TRBV29-1
d_gene: TRBD1
abundance: many

CDR3nt: TGCAGTGTCCCGTGGGGAGAGACCCAGTACTTC
CDR3aa: CSVPWGETQYF
j_gene: TRBJ2-5
v_gene: TRBV20-1
d_gene: -
abundance: many

CDR3nt: TGTGCCAGCAGCTTAGCGTTGGGGGGATTGAACACTGAAGCTTTCTTT
CDR3aa: CASSLALGGLNTEAFF
j_gene: TRBJ1-1
v_gene: TRBV7-8
d_gene: -
abundance: many